Listed here is a single T cell receptor (beta chain). Its antigen is unknown. Time point defined: newly diagnosed, previously untreated cHL patient sample. Magnetic negative selection was used to purify CD8+ T cells from thawed PBMCs. PBMCs representing newly diagnosed, untreated classical Hodgkin lymphoma functioned as the comparison. Method: immunoSEQ multiplex PCR; TCRdb's copy keeps in-frame clones and lacks some. The sample records just over 14,000 clones, 90% to 95% being singletons. The data were obtained in a study of PD-1 blockade in classical Hodgkin lymphoma. Broader study findings: Reported baseline diversity: healthy donors highest, relapsed/refractory patients lowest. Nothing has yet pinned down what causes the repertoire differences, possibly disease activity or prior therapy.

The CDR3 spans 13 residues. With 5 bases removed from V and 7 bases from J, the gap between germline ends came to 14 bases. Per germline, CDR1 SGHNT and CDR2 YENEEA. Sequencing input: CD8+ T cells from blood. This clonotype was obtained from a human donor with classical Hodgkin lymphoma. The chain couples TRBV11-3 to TRBJ1-2, with D perhaps matching TRBD1 (6 bases). CDR3 protein: CASSEPSGAGYTF. The CDR3, as DNA: TGTGCCAGCAGCGAACCCTCAGGGGCTGGCTACACCTTC.